These 28 T cell receptor beta chains came from one sample sequenced in a study of blood T cell repertoires in COVID-19. Libraries were prepared by immunoSEQ multiplex PCR; TCRdb keeps only in-frame clonotypes and omits some of them. Here the sample spans about 270,000 clones, about 89% being singletons. Sequencing was performed on peripheral blood. These receptors were collected from a man between 40 and 49 years old with active or convalescent COVID-19.

Comment on this clone: The same CDR3 can be traced to other DNA sequences in this sample. The chain couples TRBV4-1 to TRBJ1-2; TRBD1 aligns across 11 bases. Germline assignment: CDR1 MGHRA and CDR2 YSYEKL. This CDR3 contains 15 residues. Trimming at V came to 0 bases and at J to 5 bases, leaving 2 bases not matched to a gene. As DNA, the CDR3 is TGCGCCAGCAGCCAAGAAGGGACAGGGGGGTATGGCTACACCTTC. Residues: CASSQEGTGGYGYTF.

The gene calls are TRBV4-1 and TRBJ1-5; 8 nucleotides line up with TRBD1. Germline CDR1 reads MGHRA; CDR2 reads YSYEKL. With 5 bases clipped from V and 5 bases from J, the junction kept 5 bases outside the gene matches. This CDR3 spans 14 amino acids. The CDR3 DNA follows: TGCGCCAGCAGCGAACAGGGGGAGTATCAGCCCCAGCATTTT. Protein: CASSEQGEYQPQHF.

The rearrangement joins TRBV7-9 to TRBJ2-5; 7 bases are a match to TRBD2. CDR1 and CDR2 from the germline V gene are SEHNR and FQNEAQ (reference sequence). This CDR3 has 14 residues. Trimming cost V 2 bases and J 4 bases; bases outside gene matches: 4. The CDR3 nucleotides are TGTGCCAGCAGCTTAAAAAGCGGGATAGAGACCCAGTACTTC. This sequence encodes CASSLKSGIETQYF.

V and J are TRBV5-5 and TRBJ1-4; 8 positions match TRBD1. Trimming at V came to 2 bases and at J to 8 bases, leaving 11 bases not matched to a gene. The length of the CDR3 is 16 residues. The germline V gene has CDR1 SGHKS and CDR2 YYEKEE (reference sequence). The CDR3 region is CASSFVQGASREKLFF. The CDR3 DNA reads TGTGCCAGCAGCTTCGTCCAGGGGGCTTCTCGCGAAAAACTGTTTTTT. The variable domain in full, with the rest retrieved from reference TRBV5-5 and TRBJ1-4, is DAGVTQSPTHLIKTRGQQVTLRCSPISGHKSVSWYQQVLGQGPQFIFQYYEKEERGRGNFPDRFSARQFPNYSSELNVNALLLGDSALYLCASSFVQGASREKLFFGSGTQLSVL.

The chain couples TRBV30 to TRBJ1-1; maybe TRBD1 (5 bases). CDR1 is GTSNPN, CDR2 SVGIG, per germline (reference sequence). The CDR3 extends over 15 amino acids. Trimming took off 2 bases at V and 1 base at J, with 14 bases between the two ends. CDR3 residues: CAWSQNQGGNTEAFF. CDR3 DNA sequence: TGTGCCTGGAGTCAAAATCAGGGAGGGAACACTGAAGCTTTCTTT.

The chain is built from TRBV19 and TRBJ2-5; 9 bases align to TRBD1. V trimming: 4 bases; J trimming: 6 bases; junction bases outside the gene matches: 12. Germline V lookup: CDR1 LNHDA, CDR2 SQIVND (reference sequence). The CDR3 contains 16 residues. The CDR3 nucleotides read TGTGCCAGTAGTACTTTACAGGGGGCAGCGGGGAAGACCCAGTACTTC. This codes for CASSTLQGAAGKTQYF. Together with reference TRBV19 and TRBJ2-5, the CDR3 gives the full variable domain: DGGITQSPKYLFRKEGQNVTLSCEQNLNHDAMYWYRQDPGQGLRLIYYSQIVNDFQKGDIAEGYSVSREKKESFPLTVTSAQKNPTAFYLCASSTLQGAAGKTQYFGPGTRLLVL.

The chain combines TRBV2 with TRBJ2-1; 9 nucleotides match TRBD1. CDR1 and CDR2 from the germline V gene are SNHLY and FYNNEI. The CDR3 is 13 residues long. V was pared by 9 bases and J by 9 bases, with 9 bases of the junction left unmatched. The CDR3 is CASPKGTGLEQFF. The CDR3 coding sequence is TGTGCCAGTCCCAAAGGGACAGGGCTTGAGCAGTTCTTC.

This chain connects TRBV29-1 to TRBJ1-1, with no clear D. CDR1 SQVTM and CDR2 ANQGSEA come from the germline V gene. The CDR3 is 11 residues long. The ends were cut back, 8 bases at V and 6 bases at J, with 13 bases in the middle. CDR3 sequence: CSHSVGPEAFF. DNA of the CDR3: TGCAGCCACTCCGTGGGCCCTGAAGCTTTCTTT.

The V gene is TRBV25-1, the J gene TRBJ1-6, with a weak D call TRBD1 (5 bases). Between the trimmed V and J ends, which lost 4 bases and 9 bases, there was a span of 13 bases. Germline-derived CDR1 and CDR2 are MGHDK and SYGVNS. The CDR3 covers 14 residues. In DNA form, the CDR3 reads TGTGCCAGCAGTGCCAACCCGACAGTTTCACCCCTCCACTTT. Protein product: CASSANPTVSPLHF.

As DNA, the CDR3 is TGTGCCAGCAGTTACTCGAAAGGGGATCAGCCCCAGCATTTT. Amino acids: CASSYSKGDQPQHF. This chain joins TRBV6-5 and TRBJ1-5; D perhaps matches TRBD1 (5 bases). The CDR3 is 14 amino acids. Trimming took off 0 bases at V and 5 bases at J, with 8 bases between the two ends. From germline, CDR1 is MNHEY and CDR2 SVGAGI.

This clone came up a few times. The chain combines TRBV18 with TRBJ2-5; 8 bases align to TRBD1. V gave up 3 bases and J gave up 7 bases; unmatched junction bases: 4. Germline CDR1 and CDR2: KGHSH and LQKENI. CDR3 length: 13 amino acids. CDR3 nucleotide sequence: TGTGCCAGCTCACCGGGACAGGAGGGGACCCAGTACTTC. Residues: CASSPGQEGTQYF.

The chain couples TRBV6-6 to TRBJ2-6; TRBD1 agrees at 7 bases. The CDR3 extends over 16 amino acids. Losses at the gene ends were 7 bases for V and 0 bases for J; bases not matched to a gene: 6. Looked up from germline, CDR1 is MNHNY and CDR2 is SVGAGI (reference sequence). The chain's CDR3 is CASKTDRASGANVLTF. Written as DNA, the CDR3 is TGTGCCAGCAAAACAGACAGGGCCTCTGGGGCCAACGTCCTGACTTTC.

This clone came up a few times. The V and J genes are TRBV12-3 or TRBV12-4 and TRBJ1-2, with 7 bases fitting TRBD1. The CDR3 covers 12 residues. CDR3 sequence: CASDRDGYGYTF. CDR3 nucleotide sequence: TGTGCAAGCGACAGGGATGGCTATGGCTACACCTTC.

The genes are TRBV27 and TRBJ1-6; D perhaps matches TRBD1 (5 bases). Germline lookup yields CDR1 MNHEY and CDR2 SMNVEV (reference sequence). Trimming took 5 bases from V and 7 from J, leaving 9 bases between them. This CDR3 is 13 amino acids long. CDR3 protein: CASSPGLNSPLHF. As DNA, the CDR3 is TGTGCCAGCAGTCCAGGGTTGAATTCACCCCTCCACTTT.

The chain couples TRBV5-1 to TRBJ2-3, with 8 bases identical to TRBD1. This CDR3 has 16 residues. Germline V gene data show CDR1 as SGHRS and CDR2 as YFSETQ. With 0 bases clipped from V and 4 bases from J, the junction kept 7 bases outside the gene matches. The CDR3 DNA follows: TGCGCCAGCAGCTTGGTTTCGGGACAGGCTGCAGATACGCAGTATTTT. Its protein product is CASSLVSGQAADTQYF.

The V gene is TRBV10-3, the J gene TRBJ2-5; the D is unclear. The germline CDR1 and CDR2 sequences are ENHRY and SYGVKD. CDR3 length: 11 residues. V was trimmed by 4 bases and J by 4 bases, leaving 4 bases between them. The CDR3 protein is CAISASETQYF. The CDR3 coding sequence is TGTGCCATCAGTGCTTCAGAGACCCAGTACTTC.

This chain links TRBV27 with TRBJ2-5; D might be TRBD2 (6 bases). Between the trimmed V and J ends, which lost 1 base and 2 bases, there was a span of 8 bases. The CDR3 is 14 residues long. CDR1 and CDR2 (germline): MNHEY, SMNVEV (reference sequence). The CDR3 region has the DNA TGTGCCAGCAGTTTATGGGGGGTTCAAGAGACCCAGTACTTC. Amino acids: CASSLWGVQETQYF.

This clone was picked up a small number of times. The gene calls are TRBV13 and TRBJ1-4, with 12 bases aligning to TRBD1. Germline loops: CDR1 PRHDT, CDR2 FYEKMQ (reference sequence). The V and J ends lost 0 bases and 5 bases, in that order; junction bases with no gene match: 1. CDR3 length equals 16 residues. The CDR3 DNA follows: TGTGCCAGCAGCTTAGGGGGGACAGGGGGCAATGAAAAACTGTTTTTT. Amino acid sequence: CASSLGGTGGNEKLFF.

V usage is TRBV3-1 (or the pseudogene TRBV3-2) and J usage is TRBJ1-2, with 9 bases lining up with TRBD1. This CDR3 contains 14 residues. Germline V lookup: CDR1 LGHDT, CDR2 YNNKEL (reference sequence). V trimming: 0 bases; J trimming: 7 bases; junction bases outside the gene matches: 3. CDR3 region: CASSQEGTGSGYTF. CDR3 DNA: TGTGCCAGCAGCCAAGAAGGGACAGGGTCTGGCTACACCTTC.

This chain connects TRBV30 to TRBJ1-1; TRBD1 is a possible D gene (6 bases). The CDR3 totals 13 residues. Germline loops: CDR1 GTSNPN, CDR2 SVGIG (reference sequence). The V gene lost 8 bases and the J gene lost 5 bases, with 18 bases spanning the gap. CDR3 residues: CAGMTGQGTEAFF. CDR3 sequence (DNA): TGTGCCGGTATGACAGGCCAGGGAACTGAAGCTTTCTTT.

The chain links TRBV30 to TRBJ1-5, with D unclear. Germline CDR1 and CDR2: GTSNPN and SVGIG (reference sequence). V was shortened by 0 bases and J by 8 bases, with 14 bases between the two germline ends. The CDR3 runs to 14 residues. The CDR3 region is CAWSVPGEWEPQHF. The CDR3 DNA follows: TGTGCCTGGAGTGTACCCGGGGAATGGGAGCCCCAGCATTTT.

The genes are TRBV3-1 (or the pseudogene TRBV3-2) and TRBJ2-7, with D uncertain. CDR3 size: 14 residues. With 0 bases removed from V and 2 bases from J, the gap between germline ends came to 8 bases. CDR1 LGHDT and CDR2 YNNKEL come from the germline V gene (reference sequence). As DNA, the CDR3 is TGTGCCAGCAGCCAAGACCAGGTCGCCTACGAGCAGTACTTC. Translation gives CASSQDQVAYEQYF.

V is TRBV13 and J is TRBJ2-7; tentatively, D is TRBD1 (6 bases). The V gene lost 0 bases and the J gene lost 5 bases, with 11 bases spanning the gap. The germline V gene encodes CDR1 PRHDT and CDR2 FYEKMQ (reference sequence). The CDR3 is 14 residues long. CDR3 bases: TGTGCCAGCAGCTTAGGAGGGGGTTGGAACGAGCAGTACTTC. Protein product: CASSLGGGWNEQYF.

This clone was seen a few times. V usage is TRBV5-5 and J usage is TRBJ1-5; D gene ambiguous. The CDR3 contains 16 residues. The germline V and J ends were trimmed by 0 bases and 1 base, with 11 bases remaining between them. Germline V gene lookup returns CDR1 SGHKS and CDR2 YYEKEE (reference sequence). The CDR3 nucleotides read TGTGCCAGCAGCTTGGTTGCTATTTCGAGCAATCAGCCCCAGCATTTT. Translation: CASSLVAISSNQPQHF.

V is TRBV29-1 and J is TRBJ2-3; possible D gene TRBD1, 6 bases. Trimming took 5 bases from V and 6 from J, leaving 15 bases between them. CDR3 size: 13 residues. Germline V gene data show CDR1 as SQVTM and CDR2 as ANQGSEA. This chain's CDR3 is CSVSRQGMDTQYF. CDR3 DNA sequence: TGCAGCGTTAGTAGGCAGGGGATGGATACGCAGTATTTT.

This chain connects TRBV27 to TRBJ2-2, with 7 bases matching TRBD2. V lost 8 bases, J lost 6 bases, and 9 bases stayed unmatched. Germline CDR1 MNHEY, CDR2 SMNVEV (reference sequence). This CDR3 comprises 14 residues. The CDR3 DNA sequence: TGTGCCAGCGGACTAGTGGTTAGGTCCGGGGAGCTGTTTTTT. Residues: CASGLVVRSGELFF.

The chain employs TRBV10-2 and TRBJ2-1, with TRBD1 identical over 7 bases. CDR3 length: 16 residues. The J segment lost 1 base and the V segment lost 2 bases, leaving 5 bases of the junction unmatched. Germline CDR1 is WSHSY and CDR2 is SAAADI. The CDR3 region is CASSERGGASYNEQFF. CDR3 in DNA: TGCGCCAGCAGTGAGCGAGGGGGCGCTTCCTACAATGAGCAGTTCTTC.

V gene TRBV6-5 combines with J gene TRBJ1-6; 7 bases match TRBD1. The J segment lost 7 bases and the V segment lost 2 bases, leaving 2 bases of the junction unmatched. The CDR3 covers 14 residues. Germline V gene lookup returns CDR1 MNHEY and CDR2 SVGAGI. CDR3 sequence reads: CASSYRDSNSPLHF. The CDR3 nucleotides read TGTGCCAGCAGTTACCGGGACAGCAATTCACCCCTCCACTTT.